This T cell receptor (beta chain) is drawn from a study of OX40 agonist ivuxolimab in advanced cancers. About the research overall: Ivuxolimab, which is an agonistic anti-OX40 (CD134) antibody, was administered to the patients. Head and neck, renal cell, melanoma or hepatocellular carcinoma were the cancers that dose-escalation patients had. Study-wide findings and caveats: Expanded clones belonging to CD8+ T cells outnumbered, on average, those of CD4+.

To note about this clone: What it binds is unknown.

This table comes from immunoSEQ multiplex PCR, and its TCRdb copy is limited to in-frame clones, with some not included. The sample shows some 44,000 clones, 70% to 90% of them seen only once. Sequenced here: CD4+ or CD8+ T cells sorted from blood, sampled in a trial of the OX40 agonist ivuxolimab. This clonotype was sampled from an adult with an advanced solid tumor such as melanoma, head and neck, liver or kidney cancer.

CDR3 sequence (DNA): TGTGCCAGCAGCTTAGGGGTTGGGACCACTAGCACAGATACGCAGTATTTT. Amino acid sequence: CASSLGVGTTSTDTQYF. The chain couples TRBV7-9 to TRBJ2-3; TRBD1 or TRBD2 may be the D gene (5 bases each). Germline V lookup: CDR1 SEHNR, CDR2 FQNEAQ (reference sequence). This CDR3 is built from 17 residues. V lost 1 base and J 0 bases, leaving 14 bases between the germline ends. The variable domain in full, completed from reference TRBV7-9 and TRBJ2-3, reads DTGVSQNPRHKITKRGQNVTFRCDPISEHNRLYWYRQTLGQGPEFLTYFQNEAQLEKSRLLSDRFSAERPKGSFSTLEIQRTEQGDSAMYLCASSLGVGTTSTDTQYFGPGTRLTVL.